This TCR beta chain emerged from a study of shared clonotypes between healthy human individuals. Study as a whole: Donors were two women and a few men aged 18 to 49.

About this clone: Its matching antigen is unknown. The junction differs from germline at one of its ends, possibly a read error.

Germline V gene data show CDR1 as MDHEN and CDR2 as SYDVKM. The CDR3 contains 13 residues. TCRdb keeps only in-frame clones here, not all; method: immunoSEQ multiplex PCR. The data contain about 1 million clones, 60% to 80% of them seen just once; the ten biggest clones take up roughly 1.5%. Findings of the study overall: Naive subsets generally had larger estimated richness than memory subsets.

What was sequenced was memory CD4+ T cells sorted from blood. The subset denotes: CD45RA-negative fraction. The chain links TRBV28 to TRBJ1-4; D uncertain. The receptor was isolated from a man between 18 and 29 years old in good health. The CDR3 loop reads CGSRGGNNEKLFF. CDR3 nucleotide sequence: TGTGGCAGCCGTGGAGGGAATAATGAAAAACTGTTTTTT.